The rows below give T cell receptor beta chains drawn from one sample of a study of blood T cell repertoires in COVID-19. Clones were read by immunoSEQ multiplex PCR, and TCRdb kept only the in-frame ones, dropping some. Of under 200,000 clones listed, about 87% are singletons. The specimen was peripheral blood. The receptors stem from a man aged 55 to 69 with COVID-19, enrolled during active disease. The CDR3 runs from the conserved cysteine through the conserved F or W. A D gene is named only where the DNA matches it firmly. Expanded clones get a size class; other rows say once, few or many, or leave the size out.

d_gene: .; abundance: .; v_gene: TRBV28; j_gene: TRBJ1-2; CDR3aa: CASSLPQNYGYTF; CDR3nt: TGTGCCAGCAGTTTACCCCAGAACTATGGCTACACCTTC
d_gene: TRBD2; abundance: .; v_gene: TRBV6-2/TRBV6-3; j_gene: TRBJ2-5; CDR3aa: CASSYLAGGGETQYF; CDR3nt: TGTGCCAGCAGTTATCTAGCGGGAGGCGGGGAGACCCAGTACTTC
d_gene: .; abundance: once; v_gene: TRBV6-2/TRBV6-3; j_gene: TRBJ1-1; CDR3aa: CASSYSGANTEAFF; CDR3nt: TGTGCCAGCAGTTACTCAGGGGCGAACACTGAAGCTTTCTTT
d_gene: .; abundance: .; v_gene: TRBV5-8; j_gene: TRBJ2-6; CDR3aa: CASSHRRSGANVLTF; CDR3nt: TGTGCCAGCAGCCACCGGCGGTCTGGGGCCAACGTCCTGACTTTC
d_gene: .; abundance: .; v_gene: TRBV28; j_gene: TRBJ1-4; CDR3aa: CATSGLRSRLFF; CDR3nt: TGTGCCACCTCGGGACTTCGGTCCCGACTGTTTTTT
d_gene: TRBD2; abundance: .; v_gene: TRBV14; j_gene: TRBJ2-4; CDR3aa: CASSRTSGGLIAKNIQYF; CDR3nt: TGTGCCAGCAGCCGGACTAGCGGGGGGCTGATAGCCAAAAACATTCAGTACTTC
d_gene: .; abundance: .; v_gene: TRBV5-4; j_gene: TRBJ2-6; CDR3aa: CASSSSSSAGKRGANVLTF; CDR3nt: TGTGCCAGCAGCTCTTCTTCTTCGGCCGGGAAAAGGGGGGCCAACGTCCTGACTTTC
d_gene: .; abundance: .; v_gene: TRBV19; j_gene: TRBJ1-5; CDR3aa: CASSGGRDQPQHF; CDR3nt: TGTGCCAGTAGTGGGGGCCGGGATCAGCCCCAGCATTTT
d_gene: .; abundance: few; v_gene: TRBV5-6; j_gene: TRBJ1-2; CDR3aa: CASSLLGVTSYGYTF; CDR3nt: TGTGCCAGCAGCTTGTTAGGGGTAACTTCCTATGGCTACACCTTC
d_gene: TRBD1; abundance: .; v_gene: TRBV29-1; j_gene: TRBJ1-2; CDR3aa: CSVRQGAPGYTF; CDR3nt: TGCAGCGTCCGACAGGGGGCGCCCGGCTACACCTTC
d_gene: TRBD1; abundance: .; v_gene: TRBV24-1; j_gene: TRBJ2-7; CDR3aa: CATSDSTGGRTYEQYF; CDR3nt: TGTGCCACCAGTGACTCCACAGGGGGCAGGACCTACGAGCAGTACTTC
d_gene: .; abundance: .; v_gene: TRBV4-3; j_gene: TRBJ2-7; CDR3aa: CASSQDWGWWENYEQYF; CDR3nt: TGCGCCAGCAGCCAAGACTGGGGTTGGTGGGAGAACTACGAGCAGTACTTC
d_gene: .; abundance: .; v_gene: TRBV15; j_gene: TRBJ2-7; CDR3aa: CATSRDLLATFGHEQYF; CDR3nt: TGTGCCACCAGCAGAGATCTTCTAGCCACCTTTGGGCACGAGCAGTACTTC
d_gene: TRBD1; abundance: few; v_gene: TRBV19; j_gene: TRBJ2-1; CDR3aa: CASSVQGATNEQFF; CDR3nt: TGTGCCAGTAGTGTACAGGGGGCTACAAATGAGCAGTTCTTC
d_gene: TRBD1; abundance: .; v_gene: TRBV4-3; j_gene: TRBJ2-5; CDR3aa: CASSRGQGHQETQYF; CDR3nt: TGCGCCAGCAGCCGAGGACAGGGCCACCAAGAGACCCAGTACTTC
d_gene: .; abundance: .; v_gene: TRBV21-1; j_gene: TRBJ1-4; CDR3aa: CASSIFQVVQSIRLGGRWEKLFF; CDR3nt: TGTGCCAGCAGCATCTTCCAGGTAGTTCAGTCCATTCGGCTCGGCGGGAGATGGGAAAAACTGTTTTTT
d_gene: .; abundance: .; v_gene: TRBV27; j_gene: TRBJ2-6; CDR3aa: CASTHYLDTGANVLTF; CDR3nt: TGTGCCAGCACCCATTATCTGGACACAGGGGCCAACGTCCTGACTTTC
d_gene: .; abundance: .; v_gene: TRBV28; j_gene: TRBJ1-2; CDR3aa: CASSPRGGGSYYGYTF; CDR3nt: TGTGCCAGCAGTCCCCGCGGTGGGGGCTCCTACTATGGCTACACCTTC
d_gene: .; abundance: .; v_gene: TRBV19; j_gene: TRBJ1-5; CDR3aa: CASSIVRQRNQPQHF; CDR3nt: TGTGCCAGTAGTATAGTTAGACAGAGGAATCAGCCCCAGCATTTT
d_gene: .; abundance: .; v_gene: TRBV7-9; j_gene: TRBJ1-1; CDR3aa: CASSPRHLTEAFF; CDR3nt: TGTGCCAGCAGCCCACGACACCTCACTGAAGCTTTCTTT
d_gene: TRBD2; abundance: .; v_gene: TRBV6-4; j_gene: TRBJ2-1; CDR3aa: CASSDSGLAGGNEQFF; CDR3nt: TGTGCCAGCAGTGACTCAGGACTAGCGGGAGGGAATGAGCAGTTCTTC
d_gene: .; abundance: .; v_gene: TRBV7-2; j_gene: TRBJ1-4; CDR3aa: CASSVGGVEKLFF; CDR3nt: TGTGCCAGCAGCGTAGGGGGGGTTGAAAAACTGTTTTTT
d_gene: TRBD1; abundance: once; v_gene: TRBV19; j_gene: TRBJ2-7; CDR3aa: CASSMGQGYEQYF; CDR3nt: TGTGCCAGTAGTATGGGACAGGGCTACGAGCAGTACTTC
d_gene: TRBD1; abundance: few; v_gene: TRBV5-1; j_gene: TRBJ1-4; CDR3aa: CASSDRDRGGKLFF; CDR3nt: TGCGCCAGCAGCGACCGGGACAGGGGTGGAAAACTGTTTTTT
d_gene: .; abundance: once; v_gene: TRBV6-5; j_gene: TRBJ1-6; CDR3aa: CASSLGQSSYNSPLHF; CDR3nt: TGTGCCAGCAGTTTAGGACAGAGCTCCTATAATTCACCCCTCCACTTT
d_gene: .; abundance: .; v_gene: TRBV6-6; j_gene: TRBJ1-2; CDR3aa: CASSYSQDTGYGYTF; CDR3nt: TGTGCCAGCAGTTACTCTCAAGACACCGGTTATGGCTACACCTTC
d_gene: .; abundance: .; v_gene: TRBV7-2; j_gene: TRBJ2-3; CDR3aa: CASSLVGGLRGGTDTQYF; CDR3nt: TGTGCCAGCAGCTTAGTGGGGGGTTTGCGAGGGGGCACAGATACGCAGTATTTT
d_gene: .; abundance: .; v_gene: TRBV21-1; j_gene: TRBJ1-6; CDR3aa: CASSPTVGGYLASPLHF; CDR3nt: TGTGCCAGCAGCCCGACGGTCGGAGGGTACTTGGCTTCACCCCTCCACTTT
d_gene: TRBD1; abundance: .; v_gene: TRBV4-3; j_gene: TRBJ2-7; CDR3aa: CASSQLTGSYEQYF; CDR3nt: TGCGCCAGCAGCCAACTGACAGGGTCCTACGAGCAGTACTTC
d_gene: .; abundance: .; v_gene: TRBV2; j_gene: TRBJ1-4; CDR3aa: CASSVLGGEKLFF; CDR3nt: TGTGCCAGCAGTGTTCTTGGCGGTGAAAAACTGTTTTTT
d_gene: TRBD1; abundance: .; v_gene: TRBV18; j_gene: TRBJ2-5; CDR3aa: CASSPGGQGKRETQYF; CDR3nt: TGTGCCAGCTCACCGGGCGGACAGGGGAAACGAGAGACCCAGTACTTC
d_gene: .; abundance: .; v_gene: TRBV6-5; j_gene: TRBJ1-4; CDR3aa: CASSRTATTEKLFF; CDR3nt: TGTGCCAGCAGTCGGACAGCTACTACTGAAAAACTGTTTTTT
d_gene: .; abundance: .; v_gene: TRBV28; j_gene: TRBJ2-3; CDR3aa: CASSLRSTDTQYF; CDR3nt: TGTGCCAGCAGTTTGAGGAGCACAGATACGCAGTATTTT
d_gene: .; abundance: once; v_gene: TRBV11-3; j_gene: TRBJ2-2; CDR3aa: CASSFTGSGTGELFF; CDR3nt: TGTGCCAGCAGCTTCACCGGGTCGGGCACCGGGGAGCTGTTTTTT
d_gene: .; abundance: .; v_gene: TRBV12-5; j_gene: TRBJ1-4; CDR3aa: CASTGAAGLFNEKLFF; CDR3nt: TGTGCTAGTACTGGGGCAGCGGGCCTCTTTAATGAAAAACTGTTTTTT
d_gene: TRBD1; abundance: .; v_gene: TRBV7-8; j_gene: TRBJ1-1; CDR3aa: CASSSRDRSGTEAFF; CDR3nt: TGTGCCAGCAGCTCCAGGGACAGGTCGGGCACTGAAGCTTTCTTT
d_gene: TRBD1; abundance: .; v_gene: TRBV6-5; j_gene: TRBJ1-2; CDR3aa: CASNPGTGFYGYTF; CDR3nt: TGTGCCAGCAATCCCGGGACAGGGTTCTATGGCTACACCTTC
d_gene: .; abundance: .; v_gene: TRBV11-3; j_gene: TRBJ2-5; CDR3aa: CASSLESQVRETQYF; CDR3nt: TGTGCCAGCAGCTTAGAGAGCCAGGTTCGGGAGACCCAGTACTTC
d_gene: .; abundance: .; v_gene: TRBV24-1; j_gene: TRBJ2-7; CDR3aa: CAGQPHEQYF; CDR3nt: TGTGCTGGACAGCCCCACGAGCAGTACTTC
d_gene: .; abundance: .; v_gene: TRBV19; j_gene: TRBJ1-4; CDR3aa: CASSILQGGATNEKLFF; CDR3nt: TGTGCCAGTAGTATCCTACAGGGCGGTGCAACTAATGAAAAACTGTTTTTT
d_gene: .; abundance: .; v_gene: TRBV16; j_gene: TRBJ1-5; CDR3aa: CASSQSRTGREGRPQHF; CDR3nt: TGTGCCAGCAGCCAATCGCGGACGGGCAGGGAAGGCAGGCCCCAGCATTTT